This T cell receptor (beta chain) was found in a study of cytomegalovirus exposure and HLA in healthy donors. Broader study findings: About 87% or about 30% of the time was how often most TCR beta V segments were productive, according to an earlier analysis. Analysis was carried out at a later point, and it linked a missense DCLRE1C variant to TCR beta V- and J-gene trimming.

Comment on this clone: Antigen unknown.

This CDR3 contains 14 residues. Trimming cost V 8 bases and J 9 bases; bases outside gene matches: 10. Germline lookup yields CDR1 MNHEY and CDR2 SMNVEV (reference sequence). Though probably carrying unrecorded immune exposures, donors were nominally healthy at sampling. PCR employed 60 Vbeta and 13 Jbeta primers. Measured with immunoSEQ multiplex PCR; TCRdb has only the in-frame clones, and not every one. Of under 150,000 clones detected, roughly 72% appear once; the ten largest clones hold roughly 4.2%. Material for sequencing was PBMCs. This receptor was taken from a woman in her thirties or forties in good health and CMV-seropositive. The chain uses TRBV27 and TRBJ2-1, with 10 bases aligning to TRBD2. CDR3: CASGEASGSGEQFF. DNA for the CDR3: TGTGCCAGCGGGGAGGCTAGCGGGAGTGGTGAGCAGTTCTTC.